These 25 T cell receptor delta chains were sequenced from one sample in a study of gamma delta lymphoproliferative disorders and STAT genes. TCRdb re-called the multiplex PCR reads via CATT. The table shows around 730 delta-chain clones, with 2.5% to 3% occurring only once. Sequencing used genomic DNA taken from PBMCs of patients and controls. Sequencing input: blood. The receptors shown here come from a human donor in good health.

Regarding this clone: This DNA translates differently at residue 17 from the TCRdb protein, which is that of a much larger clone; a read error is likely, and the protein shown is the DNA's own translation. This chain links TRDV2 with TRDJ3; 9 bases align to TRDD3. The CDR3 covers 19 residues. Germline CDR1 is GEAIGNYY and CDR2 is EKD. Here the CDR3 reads CACSLLGDESSWDTRQVFF. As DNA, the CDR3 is TGTGCCTGTTCTTTACTGGGGGACGAAAGCTCCTGGGACACCCGACAGGTGTTTTTC.

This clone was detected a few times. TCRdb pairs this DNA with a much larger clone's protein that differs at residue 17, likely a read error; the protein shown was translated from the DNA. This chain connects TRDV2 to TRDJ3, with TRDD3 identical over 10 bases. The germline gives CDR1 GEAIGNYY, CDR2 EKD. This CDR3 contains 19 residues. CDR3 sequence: CACDLTGGSTSWDTRQIFF. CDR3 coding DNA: TGTGCCTGTGATCTGACTGGGGGATCCACCTCCTGGGACACCCGGCAGATATTTTTC.

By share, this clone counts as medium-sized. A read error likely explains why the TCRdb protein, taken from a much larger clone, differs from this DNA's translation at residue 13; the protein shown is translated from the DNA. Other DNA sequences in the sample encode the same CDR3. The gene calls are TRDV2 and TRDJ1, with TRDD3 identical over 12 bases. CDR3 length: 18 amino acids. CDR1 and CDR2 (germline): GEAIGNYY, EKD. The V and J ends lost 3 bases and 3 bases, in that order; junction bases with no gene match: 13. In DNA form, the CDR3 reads TGTGCCTGTGACTTTATACTGGGGGATACTAGCTACGCCGATAAACTCATCTTT. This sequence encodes CACDFILGDTSYADKLIF.

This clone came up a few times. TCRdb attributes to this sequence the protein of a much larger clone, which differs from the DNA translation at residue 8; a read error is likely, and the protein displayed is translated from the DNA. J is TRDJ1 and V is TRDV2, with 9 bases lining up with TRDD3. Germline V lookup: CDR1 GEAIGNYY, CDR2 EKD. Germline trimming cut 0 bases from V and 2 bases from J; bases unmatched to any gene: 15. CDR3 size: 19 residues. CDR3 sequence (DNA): TGTGCCTGTGACACCGCAGGAGTGAGACTGGGGGACCAGACCGATAAACTCATCTTT. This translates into CACDTAGVRLGDQTDKLIF.

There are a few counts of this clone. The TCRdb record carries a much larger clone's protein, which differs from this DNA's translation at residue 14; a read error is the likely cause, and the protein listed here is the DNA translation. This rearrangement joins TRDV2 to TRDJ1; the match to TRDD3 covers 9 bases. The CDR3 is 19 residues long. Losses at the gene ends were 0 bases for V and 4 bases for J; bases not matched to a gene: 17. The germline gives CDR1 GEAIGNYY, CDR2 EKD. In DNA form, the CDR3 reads TGTGCCTGTGACACCGCAGGAGGGAGACTGGGGGACCAGATCGATAAACTCATCTTT. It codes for CACDTAGGRLGDQIDKLIF.

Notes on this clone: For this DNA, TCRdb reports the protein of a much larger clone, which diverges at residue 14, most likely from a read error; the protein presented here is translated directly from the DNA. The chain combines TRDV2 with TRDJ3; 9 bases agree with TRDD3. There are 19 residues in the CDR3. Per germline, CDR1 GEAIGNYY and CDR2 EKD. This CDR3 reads CACSLLGDESSWDARQMFF. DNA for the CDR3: TGTGCCTGTTCTTTACTGGGGGACGAAAGCTCCTGGGACGCCCGACAGATGTTTTTC.

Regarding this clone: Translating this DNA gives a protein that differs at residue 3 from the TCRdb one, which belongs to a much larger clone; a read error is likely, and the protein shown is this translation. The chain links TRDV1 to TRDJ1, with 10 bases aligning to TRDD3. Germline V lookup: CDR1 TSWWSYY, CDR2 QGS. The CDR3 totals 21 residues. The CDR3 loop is CAPGDPPLAWGILRYTDKLIF. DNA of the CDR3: TGTGCTCCTGGGGATCCCCCTCTGGCATGGGGGATACTCAGGTACACCGATAAACTCATCTTT.

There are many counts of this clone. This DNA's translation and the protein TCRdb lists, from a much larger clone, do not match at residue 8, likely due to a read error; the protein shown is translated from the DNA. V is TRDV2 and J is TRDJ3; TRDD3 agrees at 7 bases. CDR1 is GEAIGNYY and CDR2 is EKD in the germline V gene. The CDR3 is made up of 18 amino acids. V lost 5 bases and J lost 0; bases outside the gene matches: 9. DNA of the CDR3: TGTGCCTGTGTCACACTGGGGAGAAGCTCCTGGGACACCCGACAGATGTTTTTC. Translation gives CACVTLGRSSWDTRQMFF.

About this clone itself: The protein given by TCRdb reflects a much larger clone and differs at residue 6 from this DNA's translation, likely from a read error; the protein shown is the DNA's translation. In DNA form, the CDR3 reads TGTGCCTGTGACGCCGCTGAATCCTTGACAGCACAACTCTTCTTT. It is translated as CACDAAESLTAQLFF. J is TRDJ2 and V is TRDV2; D is undetermined. V lost 3 bases, J lost 2 bases, and 12 bases lay in between. This CDR3 comprises 15 residues. The germline V gene encodes CDR1 GEAIGNYY and CDR2 EKD.

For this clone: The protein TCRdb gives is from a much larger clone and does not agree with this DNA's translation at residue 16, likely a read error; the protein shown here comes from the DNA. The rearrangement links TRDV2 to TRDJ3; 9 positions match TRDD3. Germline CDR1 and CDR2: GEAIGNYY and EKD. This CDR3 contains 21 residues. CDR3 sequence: CACDSSDTGGTSSWDARQMFF. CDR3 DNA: TGTGCCTGTGACTCTTCGGATACTGGGGGAACGAGCTCCTGGGACGCCCGACAGATGTTTTTC.

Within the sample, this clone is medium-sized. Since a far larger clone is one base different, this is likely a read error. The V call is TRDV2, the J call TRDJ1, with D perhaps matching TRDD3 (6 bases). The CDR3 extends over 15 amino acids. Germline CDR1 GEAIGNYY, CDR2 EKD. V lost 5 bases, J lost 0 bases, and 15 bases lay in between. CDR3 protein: CACGTVGADTDKLIF. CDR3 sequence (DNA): TGTGCCTGTGGCACTGTGGGGGCCGACACCGATAAACTCATCTTT.

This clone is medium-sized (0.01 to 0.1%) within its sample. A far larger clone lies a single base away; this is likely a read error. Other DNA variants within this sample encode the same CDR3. In DNA, the CDR3 is TGTGCCTGCGACACTCTGGGGGATAAGGAGTCCTGGGACACCCGACAGATGTTTTTC. Amino acid sequence: CACDTLGDKESWDTRQMFF. The chain combines TRDV2 with TRDJ3; 10 bases agree with TRDD3. The germline V gene encodes CDR1 GEAIGNYY and CDR2 EKD. The CDR3 is 19 residues long.

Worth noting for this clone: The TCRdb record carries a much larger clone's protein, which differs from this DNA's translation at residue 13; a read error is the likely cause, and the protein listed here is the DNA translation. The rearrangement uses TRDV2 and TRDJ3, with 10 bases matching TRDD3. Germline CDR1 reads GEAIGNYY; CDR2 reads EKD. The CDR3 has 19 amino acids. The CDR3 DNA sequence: TGTGCCTGTGATCTGACTGGGGGATCCACCTCCTGGAACACCCGACAGATGTTTTTC. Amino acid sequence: CACDLTGGSTSWNTRQMFF.

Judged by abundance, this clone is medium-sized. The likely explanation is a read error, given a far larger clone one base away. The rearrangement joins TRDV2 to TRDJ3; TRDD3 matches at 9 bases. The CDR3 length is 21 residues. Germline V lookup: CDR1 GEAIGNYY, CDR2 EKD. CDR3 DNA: TGTGCCTGTGACACCGTTCGGTCTGGGGGATCCTCGTCCTGGGACGCCCGACAGATGTTTTTC. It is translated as CACDTVRSGGSSSWDARQMFF.

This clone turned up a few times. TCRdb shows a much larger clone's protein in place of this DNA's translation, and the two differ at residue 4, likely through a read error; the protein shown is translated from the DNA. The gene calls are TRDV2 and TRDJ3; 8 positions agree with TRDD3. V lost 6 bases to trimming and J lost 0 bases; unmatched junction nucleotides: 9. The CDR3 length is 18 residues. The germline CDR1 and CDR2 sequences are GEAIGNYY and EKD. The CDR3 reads CACITLGGSSWDTRQMFF. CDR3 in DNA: TGTGCCTGTATCACACTGGGGGGAAGCTCCTGGGACACCCGACAGATGTTTTTC.

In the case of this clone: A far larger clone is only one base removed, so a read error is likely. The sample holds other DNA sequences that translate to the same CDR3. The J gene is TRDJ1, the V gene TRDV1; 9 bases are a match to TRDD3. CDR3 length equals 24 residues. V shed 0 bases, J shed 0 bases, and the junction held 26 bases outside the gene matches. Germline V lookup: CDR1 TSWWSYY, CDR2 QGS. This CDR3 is CALGELRFLYFGVLGDQHTDKLIF. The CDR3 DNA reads TGTGCTCTTGGGGAACTGAGGTTTCTCTACTTTGGAGTACTGGGGGACCAGCACACCGATAAACTCATCTTT.

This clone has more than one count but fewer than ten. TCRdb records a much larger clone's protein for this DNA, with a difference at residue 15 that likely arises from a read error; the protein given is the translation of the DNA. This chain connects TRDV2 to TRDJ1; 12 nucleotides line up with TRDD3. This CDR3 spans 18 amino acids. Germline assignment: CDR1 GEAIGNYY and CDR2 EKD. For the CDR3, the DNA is TGTGCCTGTGACTTTATACTGGGGGATACTAGCTACACCGATAGACTCATCTTT. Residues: CACDFILGDTSYTDRLIF.

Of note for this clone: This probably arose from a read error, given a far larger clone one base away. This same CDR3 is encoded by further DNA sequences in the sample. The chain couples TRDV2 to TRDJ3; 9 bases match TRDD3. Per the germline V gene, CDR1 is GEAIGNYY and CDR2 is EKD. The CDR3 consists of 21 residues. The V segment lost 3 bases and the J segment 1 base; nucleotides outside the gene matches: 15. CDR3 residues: CACDSSDTGGTSSWDTRQMFF. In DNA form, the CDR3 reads TGTGCCTGTGACTCTTCGGATACTGGGGGAACGAGTTCCTGGGACACCCGACAGATGTTTTTC.

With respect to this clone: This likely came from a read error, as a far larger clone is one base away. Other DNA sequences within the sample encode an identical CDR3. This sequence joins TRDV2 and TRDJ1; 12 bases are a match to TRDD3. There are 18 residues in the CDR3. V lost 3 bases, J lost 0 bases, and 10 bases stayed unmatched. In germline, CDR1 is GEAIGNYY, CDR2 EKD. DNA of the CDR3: TGTGCCTGTGACTTCATACTGGGGGATACTAGCTACACCGATAAACTCATCTTT. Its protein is CACDFILGDTSYTDKLIF.

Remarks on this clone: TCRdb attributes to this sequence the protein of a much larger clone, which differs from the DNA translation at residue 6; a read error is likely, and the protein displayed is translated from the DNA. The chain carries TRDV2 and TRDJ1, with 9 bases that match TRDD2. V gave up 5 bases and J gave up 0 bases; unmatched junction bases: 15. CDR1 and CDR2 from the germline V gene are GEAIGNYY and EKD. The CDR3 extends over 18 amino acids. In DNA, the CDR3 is TGTGCCTGTGTTCTAATCTCCTTCCTACCCACCGACACCGATAAACTCATCTTT. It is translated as CACVLISFLPTDTDKLIF.

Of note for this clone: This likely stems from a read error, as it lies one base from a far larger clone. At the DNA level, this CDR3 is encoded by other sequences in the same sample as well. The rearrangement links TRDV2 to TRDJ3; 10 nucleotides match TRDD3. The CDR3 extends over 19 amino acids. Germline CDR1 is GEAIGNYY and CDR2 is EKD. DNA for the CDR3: TGCGCCTGTGATCTGACTGGGGGATCCACCTCCTGGGACACCCGACAGATGTTTTTC. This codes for CACDLTGGSTSWDTRQMFF.

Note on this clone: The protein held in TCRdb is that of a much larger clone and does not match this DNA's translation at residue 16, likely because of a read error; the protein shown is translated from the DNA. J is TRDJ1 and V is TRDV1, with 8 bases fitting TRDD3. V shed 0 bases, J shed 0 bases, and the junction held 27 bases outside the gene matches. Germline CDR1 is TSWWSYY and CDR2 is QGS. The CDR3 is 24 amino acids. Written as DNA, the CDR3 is TGTGCTCTTGGGGAACTGAGGTTCCTCTACTTTGGAGTACTGGGGGTCCAGCACACCGATAAACTCATCTTT. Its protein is CALGELRFLYFGVLGVQHTDKLIF.

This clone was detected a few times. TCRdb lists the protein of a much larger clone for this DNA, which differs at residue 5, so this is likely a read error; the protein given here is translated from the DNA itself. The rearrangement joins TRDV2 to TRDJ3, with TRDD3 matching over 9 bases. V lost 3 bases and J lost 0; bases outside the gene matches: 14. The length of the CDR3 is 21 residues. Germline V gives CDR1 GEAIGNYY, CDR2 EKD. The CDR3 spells CACDFSDTGGTSSWDTRQMFF. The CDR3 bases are TGTGCCTGTGACTTTTCGGATACTGGGGGAACGAGCTCCTGGGACACCCGACAGATGTTTTTC.

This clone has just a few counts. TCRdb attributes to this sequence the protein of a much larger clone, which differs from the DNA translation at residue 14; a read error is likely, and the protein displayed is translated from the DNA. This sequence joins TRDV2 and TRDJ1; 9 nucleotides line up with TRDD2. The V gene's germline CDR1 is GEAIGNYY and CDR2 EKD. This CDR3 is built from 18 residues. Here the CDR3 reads CACVLVSFLPTDTNKLIF. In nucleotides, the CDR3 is TGTGCCTGTGTTCTAGTCTCCTTCCTACCCACCGACACCAATAAACTCATCTTT.

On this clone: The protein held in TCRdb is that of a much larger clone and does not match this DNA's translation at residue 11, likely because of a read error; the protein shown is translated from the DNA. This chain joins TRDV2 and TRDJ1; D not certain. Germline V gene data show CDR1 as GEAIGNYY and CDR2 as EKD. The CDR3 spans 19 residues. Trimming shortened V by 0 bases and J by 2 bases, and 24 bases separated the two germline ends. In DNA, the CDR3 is TGTGCCTGTGACACCGCAGGAGGGAGACTGAGGGACCAGACCGATAAACTCATCTTT. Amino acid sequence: CACDTAGGRLRDQTDKLIF.